The 26 T cell receptor beta chains given below trace back to one sample, sequenced in a study of blood T cell dynamics during melanoma immunotherapy. Repertoires were generated with immunoSEQ multiplex PCR, while TCRdb's copy carries only in-frame clones and drops some. The sample lists under 8,500 clones, about 85% occurring once. Sample time point: week 3, after first cycle of checkpoint inhibitor. Specimen: blood, collected from a patient treated with checkpoint blockade. The receptors originated from a human donor with melanoma.

The count of this clone is one. The V gene is TRBV7-9, the J gene TRBJ1-1, with 9 bases that match TRBD1. The junction had 8 bases not matched to a gene; V was cut back by 5 bases and J by 4 bases. This CDR3 spans 15 amino acids. Germline CDR1 SEHNR, CDR2 FQNEAQ (reference sequence). This CDR3 is CASSPWTGVATEAFF. DNA of the CDR3: TGTGCCAGCAGCCCCTGGACAGGGGTGGCCACTGAAGCTTTCTTT.

The chain recombines TRBV28 with TRBJ2-7; possible D gene TRBD2, 6 bases. This CDR3 is 15 amino acids long. Germline CDR1 reads MDHEN; CDR2 reads SYDVKM. Trimming cost V 6 bases and J 4 bases, with 19 bases left between them. This CDR3 is CASSIKPGETYEQYF. The CDR3 nucleotides read TGTGCCAGCAGCATCAAACCGGGGGAAACTTACGAGCAGTACTTC. The full variable domain, with the rest looked up from reference TRBV28 and TRBJ2-7, is DVKVTQSSRYLVKRTGEKVFLECVQDMDHENMFWYRQDPGLGLRLIYFSYDVKMKEKGDIPEGYSVSREKKERFSLILESASTNQTSMYLCASSIKPGETYEQYFGPGTRLTVT.

The chain joins TRBV28 to TRBJ2-7, with D hard to call. V lost 10 bases to trimming and J lost 0 bases, with 16 bases between them. The CDR3 covers 14 residues. Germline CDR1 reads MDHEN; CDR2 reads SYDVKM. This CDR3 reads CATTFRPFSYEQYF. The CDR3 DNA reads TGTGCCACCACCTTTAGACCTTTCTCCTACGAGCAGTACTTC.

V gene TRBV9 combines with J gene TRBJ2-7; D call uncertain. The ends were cut back, 0 bases at V and 0 bases at J, with 13 bases in the middle. The germline V gene encodes CDR1 SGDLS and CDR2 YYNGEE. The CDR3 sequence is 16 residues long. CDR3 nucleotides: TGTGCCAGCAGCGTAGATATAACGGGCAGCTCCTACGAGCAGTACTTC. It specifies CASSVDITGSSYEQYF.

J is TRBJ1-2 and V is TRBV6-1; 9 nucleotides match TRBD1. The junction had 10 bases not matched to a gene; V was cut back by 6 bases and J by 5 bases. The germline CDR1 and CDR2 sequences are MNHNS and SASEGT. CDR3 length: 15 residues. The CDR3: CASRTGTGIGYGYTF. The CDR3 DNA is TGTGCCAGCAGAACCGGGACAGGGATCGGGTATGGCTACACCTTC.

A few counts support this clone. The chain carries TRBV4-2 and TRBJ2-7; D is unclear. CDR3 size: 14 residues. Germline-derived CDR1 and CDR2 are LGHNA and YNFKEQ. The V end lost 1 base, the J end lost 11 bases, and 18 bases lay between the germline ends. The CDR3 here is CASSQVVDPSLEYF. The CDR3 DNA reads as TGTGCCAGCAGCCAAGTAGTGGACCCCAGTCTGGAGTACTTC.

This rearrangement joins TRBV20-1 to TRBJ2-3, with D possibly TRBD2 on 5 matching bases. Germline lookup yields CDR1 DFQATT and CDR2 SNEGSKA (reference sequence). The CDR3 covers 11 residues. With 5 bases removed from V and 6 bases from J, the gap between germline ends came to 9 bases. CDR3 sequence: CSARLLDTQYF. CDR3 nucleotides: TGCAGTGCTCGACTACTGGATACGCAGTATTTT.

The chain has TRBV7-3 and TRBJ2-7, with D maybe TRBD2 (7 bases). CDR3 length equals 15 residues. Germline V gene lookup returns CDR1 SGHTA and CDR2 FQGTGA. Trimming pared 1 base from V and 5 bases from J, leaving 15 bases between. In DNA, the CDR3 is TGTGCCAGCAGCTTAAGGGGGCGGGAGTACGACGAGCAGTACTTC. This encodes CASSLRGREYDEQYF.

The CDR3 sequence is CASSPPNDRVNTEAFF. In DNA, the CDR3 is TGCGCCAGCAGCCCACCGAATGACAGGGTCAACACTGAAGCTTTCTTT. This chain joins TRBV5-1 and TRBJ1-1; TRBD1 aligns across 7 bases. The CDR3 is 16 residues long. Germline CDR1 SGHRS, CDR2 YFSETQ. V lost 4 bases and J lost 2; bases outside the gene matches: 11.

This sequence joins TRBV27 and TRBJ2-6, with D unresolved. Germline V CDR1 and CDR2: MNHEY, SMNVEV (reference sequence). Between the trimmed V and J ends, which lost 6 bases and 3 bases, there was a span of 3 bases. The CDR3 extends over 12 amino acids. The CDR3 region is CASSYGANVLTF. The CDR3 DNA reads TGTGCCAGCAGCTATGGGGCCAACGTCCTGACTTTC. The variable domain in full, completed from reference TRBV27 and TRBJ2-6, reads EAQVTQNPRYLITVTGKKLTVTCSQNMNHEYMSWYRQDPGLGLRQIYYSMNVEVTDKGDVPEGYKVSRKEKRNFPLILESPSPNQTSLYFCASSYGANVLTFGAGSRLTVL.

The V call is TRBV4-1, the J call TRBJ2-7; D remains unclear. Trimming pared 0 bases from V and 5 bases from J, leaving 8 bases between. Germline CDR1 MGHRA, CDR2 YSYEKL. The CDR3 consists of 13 residues. CDR3 DNA: TGCGCCAGCAGCCAAGATGCAACAGACGAGCAGTACTTC. Translated: CASSQDATDEQYF.

This chain connects TRBV5-4 to TRBJ2-7, with 13 bases aligning to TRBD2. The CDR3 length is 15 residues. Germline lookup yields CDR1 SGHNT and CDR2 YYREEE (reference sequence). The junction had 7 bases not matched to a gene; V was cut back by 4 bases and J by 6 bases. CDR3 bases: TGTGCCAGCAGCATTGGGACTAGCGGGATGGGCGAGCAGTACTTC. Its translation: CASSIGTSGMGEQYF. The whole variable domain, filled in from reference TRBV5-4 and TRBJ2-7, reads ETGVTQSPTHLIKTRGQQVTLRCSSQSGHNTVSWYQQALGQGPQFIFQYYREEENGRGNFPPRFSGLQFPNYSSELNVNALELDDSALYLCASSIGTSGMGEQYFGPGTRLTVT.

The chain joins TRBV10-3 to TRBJ2-1; 7 bases agree with TRBD2. Trimming took 6 bases from V and 7 from J; bases not matched to a gene: 6. Germline V gene data show CDR1 as ENHRY and CDR2 as SYGVKD. The CDR3 totals 13 residues. CDR3 amino acids: CAISTRGENEQFF. In DNA form, the CDR3 reads TGTGCCATCAGCACTCGGGGGGAAAATGAGCAGTTCTTC.

V gene TRBV25-1 combines with J gene TRBJ2-7, with D possibly TRBD2 on 6 matching bases. Germline V lookup: CDR1 MGHDK, CDR2 SYGVNS. CDR3 length equals 16 residues. Trimming left V 1 base short and J 2 bases short, with 15 bases between. CDR3 sequence: CASSESGRKRTYEQYF. CDR3 in DNA: TGTGCCAGCAGTGAATCGGGGAGGAAAAGAACCTACGAGCAGTACTTC.

V usage is TRBV7-9 and J usage is TRBJ1-2; D is perhaps TRBD1 (5 bases). This CDR3 region has 13 residues. V was clipped by 5 bases and J by 4 bases, with 11 bases between them. Per the germline V gene, CDR1 is SEHNR and CDR2 is FQNEAQ (reference sequence). This chain's CDR3 is CASSPQTVYGYTF. Here the CDR3 DNA reads TGTGCCAGCAGCCCCCAGACAGTCTATGGCTACACCTTC.

The sample holds a few counts of this clone. The chain recombines TRBV5-6 with TRBJ2-7; unclear D gene. The CDR3 is 15 residues long. Deletions cut 1 base from V and 2 bases from J, with 13 bases between. Looked up from germline, CDR1 is SGHDT and CDR2 is YYEEEE. Here the CDR3 DNA reads TGTGCCAGCAGCTTGCCGAGGCAGCTACCCTACGAGCAGTACTTC. Translating gives CASSLPRQLPYEQYF.

The J gene is TRBJ1-3, the V gene TRBV7-2, with D tentatively TRBD1 (5 bases). Between the trimmed V and J ends, which lost 5 bases and 0 bases, there was a span of 14 bases. CDR1 is SGHTA and CDR2 is FQGNSA in the germline V gene. The CDR3 totals 16 residues. CDR3 nucleotides: TGTGCCAGCAGCCTGGGACCGTCGGTCTCTGGAAACACCATATATTTT. It yields the protein CASSLGPSVSGNTIYF. Variable domain in full (rest from reference TRBV7-2 and TRBJ1-3): GAGVSQSPSNKVTEKGKDVELRCDPISGHTALYWYRQSLGQGLEFLIYFQGNSAPDKSGLPSDRFSAERTGGSVSTLTIQRTQQEDSAVYLCASSLGPSVSGNTIYFGEGSWLTVV.

This rearrangement joins TRBV28 to TRBJ1-5; D unclear. Germline V gene lookup returns CDR1 MDHEN and CDR2 SYDVKM. The CDR3 contains 12 residues. V shed 10 bases and J shed 6 bases, with 13 bases lying between them. The CDR3 loop reads CATVRVSQPQHF. The DNA for the CDR3 is TGTGCCACAGTCCGGGTCAGTCAGCCCCAGCATTTT.

V is TRBV9 and J is TRBJ2-6; D is unclear. This CDR3 spans 14 amino acids. V was clipped by 2 bases and J by 1 base, with 4 bases between them. From germline, CDR1 is SGDLS and CDR2 YYNGEE. CDR3 sequence (DNA): TGTGCCAGCAGCGTGTCATCTGGGGCCAACGTCCTGACTTTC. Its translation: CASSVSSGANVLTF.

This chain links TRBV2 with TRBJ2-7; the match to TRBD1 covers 9 bases. The V gene's germline CDR1 is SNHLY and CDR2 FYNNEI. Trimming took 6 bases from V and 5 from J; bases not matched to a gene: 5. CDR3 length equals 13 residues. The CDR3 DNA reads as TGTGCCAGCAGCCGGGACAGGGAGGACGAGCAGTACTTC. The encoded protein is CASSRDREDEQYF.

This chain links TRBV27 with TRBJ2-7, with D tentatively TRBD1 or TRBD2 (5 bases each). CDR3 length: 13 amino acids. The germline V gene has CDR1 MNHEY and CDR2 SMNVEV (reference sequence). Trimming pared 5 bases from V and 3 bases from J, leaving 11 bases between. This CDR3 is CASSEGPYYEQYF. CDR3 bases: TGTGCCAGCAGTGAGGGACCTTACTACGAGCAGTACTTC.

The V and J genes are TRBV9 and TRBJ2-7, with 10 bases that match TRBD1. V shed 2 bases and J 2 bases; nucleotides not matched to a gene: 1. Germline CDR1 reads SGDLS; CDR2 reads YYNGEE. This CDR3 is 14 amino acids long. The CDR3 coding sequence is TGTGCCAGCAGCGTCGGACAGGGGGCCTACGAGCAGTACTTC. Translated: CASSVGQGAYEQYF. Variable domain in full (rest from reference TRBV9 and TRBJ2-7): DSGVTQTPKHLITATGQRVTLRCSPRSGDLSVYWYQQSLDQGLQFLIQYYNGEERAKGNILERFSAQQFPDLHSELNLSSLELGDSALYFCASSVGQGAYEQYFGPGTRLTVT.

V and J are TRBV5-1 and TRBJ2-2; TRBD1 aligns across 8 bases. The CDR3 extends over 15 amino acids. The V segment lost 4 bases and the J segment 3 bases; nucleotides outside the gene matches: 5. Germline CDR1 SGHRS, CDR2 YFSETQ. The CDR3 loop reads CASSADRGYTGELFF. The CDR3 DNA is TGCGCCAGCAGCGCCGACAGGGGCTACACCGGGGAGCTGTTTTTT.

This chain links TRBV19 with TRBJ2-1; D assignment may be TRBD1 or TRBD2 (5 bases each). The V gene's germline CDR1 is LNHDA and CDR2 SQIVND (reference sequence). This CDR3 contains 16 residues. Trimming took 2 bases from V and 2 from J, leaving 13 bases between them. The CDR3 sequence is CASSISGRAAYNEQFF. CDR3 sequence (DNA): TGTGCCAGTAGTATATCGGGGCGGGCTGCCTACAATGAGCAGTTCTTC.

In regard to this clone: A read error may produce the germline difference seen at one junction end. CDR3 coding DNA: TGTGCCAGCAGGCCAAATTTGGACAGGCCCAAAGGGTTT. Translation: CASRPNLDRPKGF. The chain combines TRBV2 with TRBJ1-4, with 7 positions matching TRBD1. This CDR3 region has 13 residues. Germline V CDR1 and CDR2: SNHLY, FYNNEI.

This clone has a single count. The rearrangement joins TRBV9 to TRBJ1-2, with 8 bases aligning to TRBD1. CDR3 size: 15 residues. Germline CDR1 and CDR2: SGDLS and YYNGEE. The V and J ends lost 0 bases and 0 bases, in that order; junction bases with no gene match: 1. For the CDR3, the DNA is TGTGCCAGCAGCGTAGGGGGACAGGCTAACTATGGCTACACCTTC. Translating it yields CASSVGGQANYGYTF.